Each of the 10 T cell receptor beta chains below was sequenced from the same sample in a study of blood T cell repertoires in COVID-19. This table comes from immunoSEQ multiplex PCR, and its TCRdb copy is limited to in-frame clones, with some not included. Counted here are 350,000 or so clones, about 90% occurring once; the ten biggest clones make up approximately 1%. The sequenced material came from PBMCs or T cells enriched from blood (not recorded which). Every receptor here comes from a woman younger than 45 who had been exposed to COVID-19.

The chain is built from TRBV18 and TRBJ2-5; tentative D call: TRBD2 (6 bases). Trimming removed 3 bases from V and 1 base from J, with 12 bases in between. The CDR3 length is 15 residues. The V gene's germline CDR1 is KGHSH and CDR2 LQKENI. This chain's CDR3 is CASSPGLNVQETQYF. In nucleotides, the CDR3 is TGTGCCAGCTCACCGGGACTCAACGTCCAAGAGACCCAGTACTTC.

The chain recombines TRBV2 with TRBJ2-1; TRBD2 matches 12 bases. Per germline, CDR1 SNHLY and CDR2 FYNNEI. The CDR3 is 12 residues long. Trimming cost V 10 bases and J 12 bases; bases outside gene matches: 7. The CDR3: CAIRLAGEVQFF. Written as DNA, the CDR3 is TGTGCCATCAGACTAGCGGGAGAGGTGCAGTTCTTC.

The V call is TRBV6-1, the J call TRBJ2-7; D is unresolved. The length of the CDR3 is 14 residues. Trimming removed 0 bases from V and 2 bases from J, with 8 bases in between. CDR1 is MNHNS and CDR2 is SASEGT in the germline V gene. CDR3: CASSEAGGPYEQYF. For the CDR3, the DNA is TGTGCCAGCAGTGAAGCTGGCGGCCCCTACGAGCAGTACTTC.

This rearrangement joins TRBV30 to TRBJ2-1, with 9 bases lining up with TRBD2. Germline V CDR1 and CDR2: GTSNPN, SVGIG (reference sequence). CDR3 size: 17 residues. V trimming: 2 bases; J trimming: 8 bases; junction bases outside the gene matches: 16. CDR3 in DNA: TGTGCCTGGAGTCCAGAGCGGGAGGCCCCACCAGGGGATGAGCAGTTCTTC. It yields the protein CAWSPEREAPPGDEQFF.

The chain joins TRBV10-2 to TRBJ2-7; D unclear. The CDR3 spans 13 residues. Germline values: CDR1 WSHSY, CDR2 SAAADI. V gave up 3 bases and J gave up 3 bases, with 9 bases separating them. The CDR3 coding sequence is TGCGCCAGCAGTGACGCAGGCAACTACGAGCAGTACTTC. Translated: CASSDAGNYEQYF.

Only one count was recorded for this clone. The rearrangement uses TRBV6-1 and TRBJ2-4, with 7 bases that match TRBD1. CDR1 is MNHNS and CDR2 is SASEGT in the germline V gene. With V trimmed by 2 bases and J by 0 bases, 7 bases remained unmatched. The CDR3 is 17 amino acids. The chain's CDR3 is CASSEFTGTVAKNIQYF. Here the CDR3 DNA reads TGTGCCAGCAGTGAATTCACAGGGACAGTAGCCAAAAACATTCAGTACTTC.

This chain connects TRBV19 to TRBJ1-5, with TRBD1 as a possible D gene (5 bases). The CDR3 spans 12 residues. Per the germline V gene, CDR1 is LNHDA and CDR2 is SQIVND (reference sequence). V was clipped by 7 bases and J by 6 bases, with 10 bases between them. This CDR3 is CASTGTTQPQHF. Written as DNA, the CDR3 is TGTGCCAGTACAGGGACTACTCAGCCCCAGCATTTT. Full variable domain (missing parts from reference TRBV19 and TRBJ1-5): DGGITQSPKYLFRKEGQNVTLSCEQNLNHDAMYWYRQDPGQGLRLIYYSQIVNDFQKGDIAEGYSVSREKKESFPLTVTSAQKNPTAFYLCASTGTTQPQHFGDGTRLSIL.

CDR3 nucleotides: TGTGCCAGCAGCGCCGGGACAGGGGATGGCTACACCTTC. Amino acids: CASSAGTGDGYTF. The chain uses TRBV6-4 and TRBJ1-2, with 10 bases fitting TRBD1. Losses at the gene ends were 6 bases for V and 6 bases for J; bases not matched to a gene: 4. Germline assignment: CDR1 MRHNA and CDR2 SNTAGT. This CDR3 is 13 amino acids long.

The V gene is TRBV11-2, the J gene TRBJ1-4; D ambiguous. Trimming pared 0 bases from V and 8 bases from J, leaving 10 bases between. Germline assignment: CDR1 SGHAT and CDR2 FQNNGV. The CDR3 has 14 amino acids. CDR3 bases: TGTGCCAGCAGCTTAGATCGCAGTCCGGAAAAACTGTTTTTT. The encoded protein is CASSLDRSPEKLFF.

V usage is TRBV24-1 and J usage is TRBJ2-2; 7 bases are a match to TRBD1. CDR3 length: 16 amino acids. V lost 1 base to trimming and J lost 7 bases; unmatched junction nucleotides: 8. Germline V gene sequence: CDR1 KGHDR, CDR2 SFDVKD. The CDR3 DNA reads TGTGCCACCAGTGATTTTACGGGACAGCTTTTCGGGGAGCTGTTTTTT. Amino acids: CATSDFTGQLFGELFF.